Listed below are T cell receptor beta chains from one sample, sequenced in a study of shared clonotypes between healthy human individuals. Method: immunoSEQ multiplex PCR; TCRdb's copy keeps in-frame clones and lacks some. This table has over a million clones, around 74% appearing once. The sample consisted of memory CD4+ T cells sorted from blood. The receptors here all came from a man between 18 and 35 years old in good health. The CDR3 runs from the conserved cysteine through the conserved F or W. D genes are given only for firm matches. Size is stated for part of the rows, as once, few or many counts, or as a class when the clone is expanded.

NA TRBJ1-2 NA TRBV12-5 CASASRVTGRQDYGYTF TGTGCTAGTGCTAGCCGGGTAACAGGCCGTCAAGACTATGGCTACACCTTC
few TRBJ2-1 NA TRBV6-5 CASSARGYNEQFF TGTGCCAGCAGTGCCCGGGGTTACAATGAGCAGTTCTTC
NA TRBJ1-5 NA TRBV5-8 CASSLAVGPNQPQHF TGTGCCAGCAGCTTGGCGGTAGGGCCTAATCAGCCCCAGCATTTT
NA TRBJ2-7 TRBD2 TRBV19 CASIELADPSYEQYF TGTGCCAGTATTGAACTAGCGGACCCCTCCTACGAGCAGTACTTC
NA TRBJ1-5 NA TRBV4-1 CASSQDSQGNQPQHF TGCGCCAGCAGCCAAGATTCCCAGGGCAATCAGCCCCAGCATTTT
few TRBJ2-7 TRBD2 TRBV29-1 CSVAAAGGGEQYF TGCAGCGTCGCCGCAGCGGGAGGGGGCGAGCAGTACTTC
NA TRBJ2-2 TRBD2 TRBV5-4 CASRTSPSGRASGELFF TGTGCCAGCAGGACCTCCCCTAGCGGGAGGGCGTCCGGGGAGCTGTTTTTT
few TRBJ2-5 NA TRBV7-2 CASSLEAGGTQYF TGTGCCAGCAGCTTAGAAGCGGGCGGGACCCAGTACTTC
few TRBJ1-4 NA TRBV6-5 CATSEQGEKLFF TGTGCCACCTCCGAACAGGGTGAAAAACTGTTTTTT
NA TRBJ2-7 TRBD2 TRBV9 CASSERAAGGTYEQYF TGTGCCAGCAGCGAGAGGGCGGCGGGAGGCACCTACGAGCAGTACTTC
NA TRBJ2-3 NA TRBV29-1 CSVGGVSSTDTQYF TGCAGCGTTGGGGGGGTATCTAGCACAGATACGCAGTATTTT
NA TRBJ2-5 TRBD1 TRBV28 CASSPGTGFGETQYF TGTGCCAGCAGTCCTGGGACAGGGTTCGGGGAGACCCAGTACTTC
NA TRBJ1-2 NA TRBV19 CASNESAGRPTF TGTGCCAGTAACGAGTCGGCAGGCCGGCCCACCTTC
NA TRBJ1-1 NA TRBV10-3 CATLGGSMAEAFF TGTGCCACCCTCGGGGGCTCAATGGCTGAAGCTTTCTTT
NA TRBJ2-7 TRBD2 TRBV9 CASSARTDPGLAMGEQYF TGTGCCAGCAGCGCACGGACAGACCCGGGACTAGCGATGGGGGAGCAGTACTTC
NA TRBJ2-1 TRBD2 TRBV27 CASSRPSGVNEQFF TGTGCCAGCAGTAGGCCTAGCGGAGTCAATGAGCAGTTCTTC
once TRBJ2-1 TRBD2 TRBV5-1 CASSSGRGLAKTNEQFF TGCGCCAGCAGCTCGGGCCGGGGACTAGCGAAGACAAATGAGCAGTTCTTC
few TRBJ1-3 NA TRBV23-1 CASSFDSGNTIYF TGCGCCAGCAGTTTTGACTCTGGAAACACCATATATTTT
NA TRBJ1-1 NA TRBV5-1 CASSLGGGTEAFF TGCGCCAGCAGCTTGGGTGGGGGCACTGAAGCTTTCTTT
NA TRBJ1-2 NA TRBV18 CASSPGADLGYGYTF TGTGCCAGCTCACCCGGGGCGGACCTTGGCTATGGCTACACCTTC
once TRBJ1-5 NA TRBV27 CASSLLIGGDMSNQPQHF TGTGCCAGCAGTTTATTGATAGGAGGAGACATGAGCAATCAGCCCCAGCATTTT
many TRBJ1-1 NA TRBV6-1 CASSAVTTGLNTEAFF TGTGCCAGCAGTGCGGTAACAACAGGGTTAAACACTGAAGCTTTCTTT